This T cell receptor beta chain stems from a study of CD4 T cell repertoires in COVID-19. This CDR3 is built from 12 residues. Trimming took off 7 bases at V and 1 base at J, with 7 bases between the two ends. Per germline, CDR1 MNHEY and CDR2 SVGAGI. Repertoires were generated with immunoSEQ multiplex PCR, while TCRdb's copy carries only in-frame clones and drops some. The sample includes 20,000 to 30,000 clones, about 93% of them seen just once. Notes on the study in general: Two or all three memory subsets shared several highly expanded SARS-CoV-2-reactive clonotypes. In SARS-CoV and/or HKU1 spike cultures, between about 6 and 26% of SARS-CoV-2 clonotypes reappeared.

With regard to this clone: The antigen is unknown. The sample holds other DNA sequences that translate to the same CDR3.

The memory T cells were sequenced right after ex vivo isolation, without culture. Here the sequenced sample was circulating follicular helper CD4+ T cells (cTfh) from blood, taken before the COVID-19 pandemic. This TCR came from a human donor who had COVID-19. The rearrangement joins TRBV6-5 to TRBJ2-5, with a possible D match to TRBD2 (6 bases). The CDR3 DNA reads as TGTGCCAGCATGGGACTCCAAGAGACCCAGTACTTC. Translating it yields CASMGLQETQYF.